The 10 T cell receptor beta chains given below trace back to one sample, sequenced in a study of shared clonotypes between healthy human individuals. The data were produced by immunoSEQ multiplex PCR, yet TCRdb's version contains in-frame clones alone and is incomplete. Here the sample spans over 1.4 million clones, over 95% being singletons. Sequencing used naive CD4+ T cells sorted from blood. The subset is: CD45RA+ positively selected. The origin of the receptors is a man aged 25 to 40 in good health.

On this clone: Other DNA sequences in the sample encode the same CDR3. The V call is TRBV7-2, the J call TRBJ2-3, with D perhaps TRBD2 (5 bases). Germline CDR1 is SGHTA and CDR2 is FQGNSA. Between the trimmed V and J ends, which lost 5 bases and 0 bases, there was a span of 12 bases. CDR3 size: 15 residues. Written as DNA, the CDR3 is TGTGCCAGCAGCCCAAGAAGAGGGAGCACAGATACGCAGTATTTT. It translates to CASSPRRGSTDTQYF.

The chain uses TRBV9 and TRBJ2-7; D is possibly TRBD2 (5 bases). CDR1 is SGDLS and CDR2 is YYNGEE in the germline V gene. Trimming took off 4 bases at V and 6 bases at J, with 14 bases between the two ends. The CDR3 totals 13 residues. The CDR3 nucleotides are TGTGCCAGCAGCCGGGAAACTTGGCGCGAGCAGTACTTC. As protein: CASSRETWREQYF.

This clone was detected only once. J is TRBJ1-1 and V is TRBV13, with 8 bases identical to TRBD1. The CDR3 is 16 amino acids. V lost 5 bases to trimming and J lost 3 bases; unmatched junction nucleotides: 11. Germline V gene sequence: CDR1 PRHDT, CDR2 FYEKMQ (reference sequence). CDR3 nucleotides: TGTGCCAGCAGCCCGGGACAGGCCCACCACCACACTGAAGCTTTCTTT. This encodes CASSPGQAHHHTEAFF.

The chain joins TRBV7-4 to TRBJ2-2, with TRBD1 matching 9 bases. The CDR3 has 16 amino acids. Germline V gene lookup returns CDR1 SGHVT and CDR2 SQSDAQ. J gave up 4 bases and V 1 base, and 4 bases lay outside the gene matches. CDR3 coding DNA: TGTGCCAGCAGCTTAGAAGGGACAGGGTGCACCGGGGAGCTGTTTTTT. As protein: CASSLEGTGCTGELFF.

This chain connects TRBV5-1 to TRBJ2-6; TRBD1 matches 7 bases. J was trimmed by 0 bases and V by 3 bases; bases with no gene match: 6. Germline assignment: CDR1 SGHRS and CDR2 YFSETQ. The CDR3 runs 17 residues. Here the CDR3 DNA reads TGCGCCAGCAGCTGGGACAGCGAAGGCTCTGGGGCCAACGTCCTGACTTTC. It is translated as CASSWDSEGSGANVLTF.

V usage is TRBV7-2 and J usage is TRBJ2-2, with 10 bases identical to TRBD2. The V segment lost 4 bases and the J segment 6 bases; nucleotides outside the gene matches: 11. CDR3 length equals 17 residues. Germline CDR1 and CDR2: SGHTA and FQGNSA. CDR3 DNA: TGTGCCAGCAGCTCGGGGCGGGCTAGCGGGAGCCCCGGGGAGCTGTTTTTT. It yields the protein CASSSGRASGSPGELFF. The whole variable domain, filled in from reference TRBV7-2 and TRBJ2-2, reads GAGVSQSPSNKVTEKGKDVELRCDPISGHTALYWYRQSLGQGLEFLIYFQGNSAPDKSGLPSDRFSAERTGGSVSTLTIQRTQQEDSAVYLCASSSGRASGSPGELFFGEGSRLTVL.

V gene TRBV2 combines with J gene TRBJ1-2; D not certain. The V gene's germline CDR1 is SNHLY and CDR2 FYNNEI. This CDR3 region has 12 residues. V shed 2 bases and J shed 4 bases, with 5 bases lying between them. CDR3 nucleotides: TGTGCCAGCAGTGAATCCAGCTATGGCTACACCTTC. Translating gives CASSESSYGYTF.

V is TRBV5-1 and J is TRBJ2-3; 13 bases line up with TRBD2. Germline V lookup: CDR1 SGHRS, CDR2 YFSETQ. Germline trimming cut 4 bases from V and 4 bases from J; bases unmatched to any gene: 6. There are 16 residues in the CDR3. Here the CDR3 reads CASSLLTSGRPDTQYF. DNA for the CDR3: TGCGCCAGCAGCCTTTTGACTAGCGGGAGGCCAGATACGCAGTATTTT.

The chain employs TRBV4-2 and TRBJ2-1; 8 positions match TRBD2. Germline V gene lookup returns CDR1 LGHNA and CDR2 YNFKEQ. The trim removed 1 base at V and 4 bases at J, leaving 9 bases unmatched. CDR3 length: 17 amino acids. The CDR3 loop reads CASSQGISGKGYNEQFF. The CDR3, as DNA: TGTGCCAGCAGCCAAGGTATTAGCGGGAAGGGGTACAATGAGCAGTTCTTC.

The CDR3 loop is CASTNNRETQYF. In DNA, the CDR3 is TGCGCCAGCACCAATAATCGCGAGACCCAGTACTTC. This chain links TRBV5-1 with TRBJ2-5, with D hard to call. Looked up from germline, CDR1 is SGHRS and CDR2 is YFSETQ. The V end was cut by 6 bases, the J end by 5 bases, with 11 bases between. The CDR3 totals 12 residues.